This TCR beta chain comes out of a study of T cells in Graves' hyperthyroidism and ophthalmopathy. In the study overall: Peripheral blood was collected at initial diagnosis, before any treatment.

Whole-study findings and limits: The majority of expanded thyroid clonotypes above 0.001 also appeared in blood. The authors' 13 V-J model separated ophthalmopathy from stable hyperthyroidism.

Hyperthyroidism was newly diagnosed in patients aged 18 to 65 (duration under 2 months). Per germline, CDR1 SGHRS and CDR2 YFSETQ. V shed 3 bases, J shed 11 bases, and the junction held 11 bases outside the gene matches. This CDR3 comprises 15 residues. TCR beta CDR3 region amplification was performed from RNA transcripts. Carried out on the TCR CDR3, a first-round RT-PCR used the HTBI primer set. TCRdb called the multiplex PCR reads again in MiXCR, with one record for every CDR3 protein. The repertoire has 350,000 to 450,000 distinct CDR3 sequences, roughly 17% of them found once; the top ten carry approximately 33%. As concerns this clonotype: Its specificity is not known. A much larger clone differs from this one at a single base, so this may be a read error.

Sequencing was done on a sample of blood. The V gene is TRBV5-1, the J gene TRBJ1-6, with 7 bases aligning to TRBD1. The source of this sequence is a woman aged 25 to 45 with Graves' hyperthyroidism that later progressed to Graves' ophthalmopathy. CDR3 protein: CASSSRQGTGTPLHF. CDR3 in DNA: TGCGCCAGCAGCTCGCGACAGGGCACTGGGACACCCCTCCACTTT.